A selection of T cell receptor beta chains follows, all from one sample in a study of T cell responses to AZD1222 COVID-19 vaccine. The repertoire was sequenced with immunoSEQ multiplex PCR; TCRdb's copy has only in-frame clones and lacks some. The sample has 90,000 to 120,000 clones, 80% to 90% seen once. This sample comprised peripheral blood, obtained on day 0 of AZD1222 vaccination. Receptors originate from an adult in good health. CDR3s include the opening cysteine and the closing phenylalanine or tryptophan. Part of the rows lack a size; the others show once, few, many or a class for expanded clones.

>TRBV4-1|TRBJ2-7|-
CASSHRTGSLYEQYF
>TRBV5-6|TRBJ1-2|-
CASKRGQPYGYTF
>TRBV28|TRBJ2-1|-
CASREGNEQFF
>TRBV2|TRBJ1-6|-
CAISGAYNSPLHF
>TRBV11-2|TRBJ1-1|once
CASSLLGNTEAFF
>TRBV6-5|TRBJ1-2|-
CASSFQGDYGYTF
>TRBV13|TRBJ2-2|-
CASSSVAGGPPGELFF
>TRBV28|TRBJ1-5|-
CASSLPGTYSNQPQHF
>TRBV6-6|TRBJ2-3|once
CASSRGYRDRDTQYF
>TRBV5-8|TRBJ1-1|-
CTNRDTEAFF
>TRBV15|TRBJ1-1|-
CATSRKFSVTEAFF
>TRBV5-1|TRBJ2-1|-
CASSLWGTSGGFSEQFF
>TRBV7-3|TRBJ2-3|-
CASSRGGGNTDTQYF
>TRBV28|TRBJ1-2|few
CASRKTTGTVYGYTF
>TRBV7-8|TRBJ2-3|-
CASGPFGDTQYF
>TRBV30|TRBJ2-3|-
CAWGGGQRTSTDTQYF
>TRBV7-9|TRBJ1-2|-
CASSSQGARDYGYTF
>TRBV6-2/TRBV6-3|TRBJ2-7|-
CASSYGLGLKPYEQYF
>TRBV7-8|TRBJ2-6|-
CASTLRGDSGANVLTF
>TRBV27|TRBJ2-1|once
CASSSTLVGSGGLVVFF
>TRBV7-6|TRBJ1-3|-
CASSLEIRRSGAGNTIYF
>TRBV23-1|TRBJ1-6|-
CASSQYRTSSYNSPLHF
>TRBV6-5|TRBJ2-7|-
CASSYLVAPSYEQYF
>TRBV4-3|TRBJ2-2|-
CASSQPEGEWGGANTGELFF
>TRBV3-1/TRBV3-2|TRBJ2-2|-
CASSLEGTMGFGELFF
>TRBV5-1|TRBJ2-1|few
CASSPDNEQFF
>TRBV15|TRBJ1-4|-
CATSRDTGYEKLFF
>TRBV7-9|TRBJ1-3|-
CASSTAEGGAAIYF
>TRBV18|TRBJ1-2|once
CASSRQGDGYTF
>TRBV7-9|TRBJ1-1|once
CASSPPLWTEAFF
>TRBV28|TRBJ1-1|-
CASSFGGTDLSFGAFF
>TRBV5-1|TRBJ2-5|-
CASSSGGTNQETQYF
>TRBV6-2/TRBV6-3|TRBJ1-5|-
CASSYASWTQHF
>TRBV27|TRBJ2-1|-
CASSARENAYNEQFF
>TRBV11-2|TRBJ1-1|-
CASSLETGARTEAFF